The entry below gives a single T cell receptor beta chain sequence along with its context. Antigen unknown. The data are from a study of T cell responses to AZD1222 COVID-19 vaccine. Findings and caveats of the study: Repertoire sampling was restricted to post-peak T cell response timepoints. Only five or six AZD1222 recipients tested seropositive at baseline. The donor cohort was predominantly white British with a female majority, and clonal diversity may have been underestimated.

TCRdb's table, derived via immunoSEQ multiplex PCR, lists solely in-frame clones and lacks some. The table shows approximately 70,000 clones, with 75% to 90% occurring only once. The CDR3 contains 19 residues. V lost 0 bases to trimming and J lost 10 bases, with 25 bases between them. The germline V gene encodes CDR1 SGHTA and CDR2 FQGNSA. The study pooled second doses at about 4 or about 12 weeks. The chain joins TRBV7-2 to TRBJ1-6; no clear D. This clonotype was sampled from an adult who received the AZD1222 COVID-19 vaccine. Sequencing used peripheral blood, obtained 28 days after the second AZD1222 dose. The CDR3 spells CASSLAPPSGNRPRSPLHF. DNA for the CDR3: TGTGCCAGCAGCTTAGCGCCCCCGTCAGGCAACCGGCCTCGATCACCCCTCCACTTT. The full variable domain, completed using reference TRBV7-2 and TRBJ1-6, is GAGVSQSPSNKVTEKGKDVELRCDPISGHTALYWYRQSLGQGLEFLIYFQGNSAPDKSGLPSDRFSAERTGGSVSTLTIQRTQQEDSAVYLCASSLAPPSGNRPRSPLHFGNGTRLTVT.